What follows are 26 T cell receptor beta chains derived from one specimen sequenced in a study of beta chain features in type 1 diabetes. cDNA synthesis used the whole RNA isolate, giving expressed TCRB sequences. Assay: immunoSEQ multiplex PCR; the TCRdb copy retains only in-frame clones and omits some. The sample lists 900,000 or so clones, roughly 17% occurring once. Sample: naive CD4+ T cells from blood. The source of these receptors is a woman aged 18-35 years in good health.

The chain uses TRBV2 and TRBJ1-1; no clear D gene. This CDR3 is built from 12 residues. CDR1 SNHLY and CDR2 FYNNEI come from the germline V gene. V was trimmed by 1 base and J by 4 bases, leaving 4 bases between them. The CDR3 DNA sequence: TGTGCCAGCAGTGAAGAAGTCACTGAAGCTTTCTTT. Encoded protein: CASSEEVTEAFF.

This clone was counted a few times. The CDR3 DNA follows: TGCAGCGTCCCCAAAGGCCAGGGGTCGAACACCGGGGAGCTGTTTTTT. The encoded protein is CSVPKGQGSNTGELFF. This chain connects TRBV29-1 to TRBJ2-2; D may be TRBD1 (6 bases). Germline CDR1 and CDR2: SQVTM and ANQGSEA. The V gene lost 6 bases and the J gene lost 0 bases, with 17 bases spanning the gap. This CDR3 has 16 amino acids.

The J gene is TRBJ2-2, the V gene TRBV2; D call uncertain. Trimming left V 3 bases short and J 4 bases short, with 9 bases between. There are 14 residues in the CDR3. Per germline, CDR1 SNHLY and CDR2 FYNNEI. For the CDR3, the DNA is TGTGCCAGCAGTGACCACACGGGCACCGGGGAGCTGTTTTTT. This gives the protein CASSDHTGTGELFF.

This clone was observed once. The rearrangement joins TRBV4-1 to TRBJ2-7, with 14 bases identical to TRBD2. CDR3 size: 18 residues. Germline V gene sequence: CDR1 MGHRA, CDR2 YSYEKL. The trim removed 4 bases at V and 3 bases at J, leaving 11 bases unmatched. CDR3 in amino acids: CASSRAGLAGAGIYEQYF. CDR3 in DNA: TGCGCCAGCAGCCGCGCGGGACTAGCGGGAGCCGGTATCTACGAGCAGTACTTC.

This clone was found a few times. The chain links TRBV5-1 to TRBJ2-1; no clear D gene. Germline lookup yields CDR1 SGHRS and CDR2 YFSETQ. The CDR3 sequence is 14 residues long. V was clipped by 4 bases and J by 3 bases, with 11 bases between them. CDR3 DNA: TGCGCCAGCAGCCCCCCCCCGCTCTACAATGAGCAGTTCTTC. Translation: CASSPPPLYNEQFF.

This clone has more than one count but fewer than ten. This chain joins TRBV10-3 and TRBJ1-2; D is possibly TRBD1 (5 bases). This CDR3 has 12 amino acids. V gave up 6 bases and J gave up 7 bases, with 12 bases separating them. Germline loops: CDR1 ENHRY, CDR2 SYGVKD. CDR3: CAIRVGGSGYTF. DNA for the CDR3: TGTGCCATCAGGGTTGGGGGTTCTGGCTACACCTTC.

The chain recombines TRBV7-2 with TRBJ2-5, with D unresolved. The length of the CDR3 is 13 residues. V was pared by 0 bases and J by 2 bases, with 4 bases between. Germline V gives CDR1 SGHTA, CDR2 FQGNSA. The DNA for the CDR3 is TGTGCCAGCAGCTTAGCCCAGCAAGAGACCCAGTACTTC. Translating gives CASSLAQQETQYF.

The chain couples TRBV7-3 to TRBJ2-3; TRBD2 matches at 13 bases. Germline CDR1 SGHTA, CDR2 FQGTGA. The CDR3 has 15 amino acids. With V trimmed by 5 bases and J by 5 bases, 4 bases remained unmatched. The chain's CDR3 is CASSRLAGGRDTQYF. As DNA, the CDR3 is TGTGCCAGCAGCCGACTAGCGGGAGGAAGAGATACGCAGTATTTT.

The chain links TRBV7-6 to TRBJ1-5, with D uncertain. CDR3 size: 17 residues. Between the trimmed V and J ends, which lost 1 base and 0 bases, there was a span of 13 bases. Germline V gene sequence: CDR1 SGHVS, CDR2 FNYEAQ. CDR3 DNA: TGTGCCAGCAGCTTAGACCCGGGAGATTATAGCAATCAGCCCCAGCATTTT. Translated: CASSLDPGDYSNQPQHF.

To note about this clone: The same CDR3 can be traced to other DNA sequences in this sample. This sequence joins TRBV18 and TRBJ1-4, with 7 bases lining up with TRBD1. This CDR3 comprises 15 residues. Germline CDR1 KGHSH, CDR2 LQKENI. The V segment lost 2 bases and the J segment 5 bases; nucleotides outside the gene matches: 5. The DNA of the CDR3 is TGTGCCAGCTCACCATTGGGACAGCCGAATGAAAAACTGTTTTTT. Its protein is CASSPLGQPNEKLFF.

The chain combines TRBV19 with TRBJ2-2; D is uncertain. V gave up 10 bases and J gave up 6 bases, with 18 bases separating them. CDR3 length: 14 residues. The V gene's germline CDR1 is LNHDA and CDR2 SQIVND (reference sequence). CDR3 loop: CATQPDYGAGELFF. Here the CDR3 DNA reads TGTGCCACCCAACCGGATTATGGGGCCGGGGAGCTGTTTTTT.

The chain joins TRBV5-4 to TRBJ2-3; D is possibly TRBD2 (6 bases). The CDR3 totals 14 residues. CDR1 and CDR2 (germline): SGHNT, YYREEE (reference sequence). The V and J ends lost 2 bases and 4 bases respectively, with 11 bases between them. In nucleotides, the CDR3 is TGTGCCAGCAGCTTTGGGGGGTTACCAGATACGCAGTATTTT. This encodes CASSFGGLPDTQYF. The variable domain in full, completed from reference TRBV5-4 and TRBJ2-3, reads ETGVTQSPTHLIKTRGQQVTLRCSSQSGHNTVSWYQQALGQGPQFIFQYYREEENGRGNFPPRFSGLQFPNYSSELNVNALELDDSALYLCASSFGGLPDTQYFGPGTRLTVL.

This clone turned up a few times. V is TRBV16 and J is TRBJ1-1, with no clear D. The CDR3 is 17 amino acids. Trimming shortened V by 1 base and J by 1 base, and 16 bases separated the two germline ends. The germline gives CDR1 KGHSY, CDR2 FQNENV. In DNA form, the CDR3 reads TGTGCCAGCAGCCAATTTATGAGTAGGTCGGGGAACACTGAAGCTTTCTTT. Protein: CASSQFMSRSGNTEAFF.

This clone appeared a few times. This sample also contains other DNA sequences that code for the same CDR3. This sequence joins TRBV6-6 and TRBJ2-7; the match to TRBD2 covers 11 bases. J lost 0 bases, V lost 0 bases, and 1 base had no gene match. The CDR3 consists of 16 residues. Germline CDR1 MNHNY, CDR2 SVGAGI (reference sequence). CDR3 sequence reads: CASSYSTSGSSYEQYF. CDR3 coding DNA: TGTGCCAGCAGTTACTCAACTAGCGGGAGCTCCTACGAGCAGTACTTC.

V usage is TRBV5-6 and J usage is TRBJ1-5, with D maybe TRBD1 (5 bases). Germline lookup yields CDR1 SGHDT and CDR2 YYEEEE. The CDR3 is 15 residues long. V lost 3 bases and J 4 bases, leaving 14 bases between the germline ends. CDR3 amino acids: CASSSGGQSNQPQHF. CDR3 nucleotide sequence: TGTGCCAGCAGCTCGGGAGGACAAAGTAATCAGCCCCAGCATTTT.

The chain links TRBV6-6 to TRBJ1-5, with D perhaps matching TRBD1 (6 bases). The CDR3 runs 14 residues. Trimming stripped 6 bases from V and 7 bases from J, with 16 bases between. In germline, CDR1 is MNHNY, CDR2 SVGAGI (reference sequence). This chain's CDR3 is CASSITGQPQPQHF. DNA of the CDR3: TGTGCCAGCAGCATTACCGGACAGCCCCAGCCCCAGCATTTT.

This clone showed up just a few times. In DNA form, the CDR3 reads TGTGCCAGCAGCCGGGACAGGGGGCTCCTCGGGACCCAGTACTTC. This translates into CASSRDRGLLGTQYF. V is TRBV6-5 and J is TRBJ2-5; the match to TRBD1 covers 12 bases. V trimming: 6 bases; J trimming: 7 bases; junction bases outside the gene matches: 9. The CDR3 has 15 residues. The germline gives CDR1 MNHEY, CDR2 SVGAGI.

The chain uses TRBV5-6 and TRBJ2-1; no clear D gene. V shed 5 bases and J shed 0 bases, with 12 bases lying between them. The CDR3 has 15 residues. Germline lookup yields CDR1 SGHDT and CDR2 YYEEEE. In DNA form, the CDR3 reads TGTGCCAGCAGTGGTGGTCCCAGCTCCTACAATGAGCAGTTCTTC. It encodes CASSGGPSSYNEQFF.

The genes are TRBV6-6 and TRBJ2-2; the match to TRBD1 covers 7 bases. Per the germline V gene, CDR1 is MNHNY and CDR2 is SVGAGI (reference sequence). V lost 4 bases to trimming and J lost 6 bases; unmatched junction nucleotides: 5. CDR3 length: 14 amino acids. The CDR3 DNA reads TGTGCCAGCAGTTCGACAGGGTGGGCCGGGGAGCTGTTTTTT. It specifies CASSSTGWAGELFF.

This clone was recorded a few times. The chain is built from TRBV7-3 and TRBJ2-1, with D maybe TRBD1 (5 bases). Germline-derived CDR1 and CDR2 are SGHTA and FQGTGA. There are 15 residues in the CDR3. V lost 1 base to trimming and J lost 5 bases, with 12 bases between them. CDR3 amino acids: CASSLNWTPHNEQFF. For the CDR3, the DNA is TGTGCCAGCAGCTTAAATTGGACACCCCACAATGAGCAGTTCTTC.

The count of this clone is one. In nucleotides, the CDR3 is TGTGCCAGCAGCTTAGCAGCGGGAGGACCCTACGAGCAGTACTTC. Its translation: CASSLAAGGPYEQYF. The rearrangement joins TRBV11-3 to TRBJ2-7; the match to TRBD2 covers 9 bases. Trimming cost V 1 base and J 2 bases; bases outside gene matches: 3. Germline CDR1 and CDR2: SGHNT and YENEEA. The CDR3 covers 15 residues.

This clone appeared a few times. The chain is built from TRBV19 and TRBJ1-1; TRBD1 is a possible D gene (5 bases). CDR1 and CDR2 from the germline V gene are LNHDA and SQIVND (reference sequence). The CDR3 is 15 residues long. Trimming took 3 bases from V and 1 from J, leaving 12 bases between them. CDR3 nucleotide sequence: TGTGCCAGTAGTATTACCGGGGGACCGAACACTGAAGCTTTCTTT. Encoded protein: CASSITGGPNTEAFF.

The chain couples TRBV10-3 to TRBJ1-1; 7 nucleotides line up with TRBD1. V dropped 4 bases and J dropped 0; count of bases not matched to a gene: 5. Germline CDR1 and CDR2: ENHRY and SYGVKD. The CDR3 spans 15 residues. The CDR3 loop is CAISGRQGLNTEAFF. CDR3 DNA sequence: TGTGCCATCAGTGGTAGACAGGGACTGAACACTGAAGCTTTCTTT.

The V gene is TRBV10-2, the J gene TRBJ2-7; tentatively, D is TRBD2 (6 bases). The germline V gene encodes CDR1 WSHSY and CDR2 SAAADI. Deletions cut 7 bases from V and 6 bases from J, with 19 bases between. The CDR3 spans 14 residues. The CDR3: CASTPGTLESEQYF. Written as DNA, the CDR3 is TGCGCCAGCACCCCCGGGACTCTCGAGTCCGAGCAGTACTTC.

The chain links TRBV7-3 to TRBJ2-1, with 8 bases lining up with TRBD2. The CDR3 has 17 amino acids. The junction had 11 bases not matched to a gene; V was cut back by 2 bases and J by 5 bases. CDR1 SGHTA and CDR2 FQGTGA come from the germline V gene. The CDR3 region has the DNA TGTGCCAGCAGCTTATGGCCCCGGGGGGGACCTCACAATGAGCAGTTCTTC. It encodes CASSLWPRGGPHNEQFF.

This clone occurred a few times. The sample contains more than one DNA sequence encoding this CDR3. The chain has TRBV5-1 and TRBJ1-2; D unclear. Trimming pared 1 base from V and 3 bases from J, leaving 7 bases between. Germline CDR1 is SGHRS and CDR2 is YFSETQ. The CDR3 totals 13 residues. CDR3 sequence: CASSLSGDYGYTF. In nucleotides, the CDR3 is TGCGCCAGCAGCTTGTCTGGTGACTATGGCTACACCTTC. Full variable domain (missing parts from reference TRBV5-1 and TRBJ1-2): KAGVTQTPRYLIKTRGQQVTLSCSPISGHRSVSWYQQTPGQGLQFLFEYFSETQRNKGNFPGRFSGRQFSNSRSEMNVSTLELGDSALYLCASSLSGDYGYTFGSGTRLTVV.